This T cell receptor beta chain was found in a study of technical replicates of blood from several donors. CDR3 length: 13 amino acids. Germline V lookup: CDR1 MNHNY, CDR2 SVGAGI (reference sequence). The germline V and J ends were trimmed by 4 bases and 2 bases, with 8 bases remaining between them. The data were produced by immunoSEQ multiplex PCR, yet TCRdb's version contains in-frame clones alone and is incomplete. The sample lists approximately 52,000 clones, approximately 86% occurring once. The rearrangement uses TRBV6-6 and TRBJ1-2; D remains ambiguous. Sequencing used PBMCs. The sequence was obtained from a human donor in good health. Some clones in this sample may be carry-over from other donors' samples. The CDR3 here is CASSLTLNYGYTF. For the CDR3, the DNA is TGTGCCAGCAGTTTGACATTGAACTATGGCTACACCTTC.